The table lists the clone carrying this T cell receptor beta chain with a few counts. The sample belongs to a study of blood T cells in healthy people across ages. Alongside a J-beta primer mix, a sample-barcoded 5' primer served in a second PCR lasting about 6 to 12 cycles. In TCRdb, the 5' RACE reads were re-called with MiXCR into one record per CDR3 protein. The table lists fewer than 950,000 distinct CDR3 sequences, roughly 35% of them singletons. The junction had 7 bases not matched to a gene; V was cut back by 6 bases and J by 0 bases. The CDR3 extends over 18 amino acids. Sequencing used blood. The chain has TRBV12-3 or TRBV12-4 and TRBJ1-6; 11 positions agree with TRBD1. The TCR comes from a young man in good health. DNA for the CDR3: TGTGCCAGCAGCGGACAGGGGGCGCTTGGCTCCTATAATTCACCCCTCCACTTT. It is translated as CASSGQGALGSYNSPLHF.